These 25 T cell receptor beta chains were all obtained from the same sample, sequenced in a study of T cell changes during pregnancy in multiple sclerosis. The repertoire was sequenced with immunoSEQ multiplex PCR; TCRdb's copy has only in-frame clones and lacks some. Here the sample spans tens of thousands of clones, about nine tenths being singletons. This sample comprised peripheral blood, obtained in the third trimester of pregnancy. The receptors originated from a female donor in good health, enrolled as a control in a pregnancy study.

This clone has a handful of counts. The rearrangement uses TRBV18 and TRBJ1-5; weak D call: TRBD1 (6 bases). In germline, CDR1 is KGHSH, CDR2 LQKENI. The CDR3 totals 14 residues. Between the trimmed V and J ends, which lost 2 bases and 5 bases, there was a span of 10 bases. CDR3 DNA sequence: TGTGCCAGCTCACCATCAGGGGCCCATCAGCCCCAGCATTTT. Its translation is CASSPSGAHQPQHF. Using reference TRBV18 and TRBJ1-5 for the parts outside the CDR3, the full variable domain is NAGVMQNPRHLVRRRGQEARLRCSPMKGHSHVYWYRQLPEEGLKFMVYLQKENIIDESGMPKERFSAEFPKEGPSILRIQQVVRGDSAAYFCASSPSGAHQPQHFGDGTRLSIL.

CDR3 nucleotides: TGTGCCACCAGCAGAGGGGACACAAGCTATGGCTACACCTTC. Translating it yields CATSRGDTSYGYTF. The chain joins TRBV15 to TRBJ1-2; maybe TRBD1 (6 bases). The CDR3 has 14 amino acids. V was pared by 1 base and J by 4 bases, with 10 bases between. Looked up from germline, CDR1 is LNHNV and CDR2 is YYDKDF (reference sequence).

V usage is TRBV5-4 and J usage is TRBJ1-1, with 7 nucleotides matching TRBD1. The trim removed 5 bases at V and 0 bases at J, leaving 4 bases unmatched. The CDR3 is 14 amino acids. Germline assignment: CDR1 SGHNT and CDR2 YYREEE (reference sequence). CDR3 sequence reads: CASRSGTVNTEAFF. The CDR3 DNA follows: TGTGCCAGCAGATCAGGGACAGTGAACACTGAAGCTTTCTTT. The full variable domain, with the rest looked up from reference TRBV5-4 and TRBJ1-1, is ETGVTQSPTHLIKTRGQQVTLRCSSQSGHNTVSWYQQALGQGPQFIFQYYREEENGRGNFPPRFSGLQFPNYSSELNVNALELDDSALYLCASRSGTVNTEAFFGQGTRLTVV.

The rearrangement links TRBV14 to TRBJ2-5; 7 bases align to TRBD1. The CDR3 totals 17 residues. J was trimmed by 2 bases and V by 4 bases; bases with no gene match: 13. The V gene's germline CDR1 is SGHDN and CDR2 FVKESK. CDR3 residues: CASSLSLRDRGQETQYF. DNA of the CDR3: TGTGCCAGCAGCCTGAGCCTCCGGGACAGAGGGCAAGAGACCCAGTACTTC. The whole variable domain, filled in from reference TRBV14 and TRBJ2-5, reads EAGVTQFPSHSVIEKGQTVTLRCDPISGHDNLYWYRRVMGKEIKFLLHFVKESKQDESGMPNNRFLAERTGGTYSTLKVQPAELEDSGVYFCASSLSLRDRGQETQYFGPGTRLLVL.

A single count supports this clone. This sequence joins TRBV5-1 and TRBJ1-2, with D maybe TRBD1 (5 bases). CDR1 and CDR2 (germline): SGHRS, YFSETQ. The germline V and J ends were trimmed by 0 bases and 0 bases, with 9 bases remaining between them. CDR3 length: 15 amino acids. CDR3 bases: TGCGCCAGCAGCTTGGACAGGCTCTCTAACTATGGCTACACCTTC. Its translation is CASSLDRLSNYGYTF.

The gene calls are TRBV28 and TRBJ1-2; possibly TRBD1 for D (5 bases). The germline V gene encodes CDR1 MDHEN and CDR2 SYDVKM. The V and J ends lost 4 bases and 1 base respectively, with 13 bases between them. This CDR3 region has 15 residues. The CDR3 nucleotides read TGTGCCAGCAGTTCAAGGTGGGGACTTAACTATGGCTACACCTTC. This gives the protein CASSSRWGLNYGYTF.

This chain connects TRBV7-7 to TRBJ2-3; the D is unclear. V lost 1 base, J lost 2 bases, and 10 bases lay in between. The CDR3 spans 15 residues. Germline V gene lookup returns CDR1 SSHAT and CDR2 FNYEAQ (reference sequence). CDR3 region: CASSLGGRITDTQYF. The CDR3 coding sequence is TGTGCCAGCAGCTTAGGAGGCAGAATCACAGATACGCAGTATTTT. The full variable domain, with the rest looked up from reference TRBV7-7 and TRBJ2-3, is GAGVSQSPRYKVTKRGQDVTLRCDPISSHATLYWYQQALGQGPEFLTYFNYEAQPDKSGLPSDRFSAERPEGSISTLTIQRTEQRDSAMYRCASSLGGRITDTQYFGPGTRLTVL.

This clone appeared a single time. The rearrangement joins TRBV5-1 to TRBJ1-6; a weak D match, TRBD1 (5 bases). Germline CDR1 and CDR2: SGHRS and YFSETQ. CDR3 length: 14 amino acids. The ends were cut back, 9 bases at V and 7 bases at J, with 17 bases in the middle. This CDR3 reads CATHQGSGNSPLHF. Written as DNA, the CDR3 is TGCGCCACCCATCAGGGTAGTGGGAATTCACCCCTCCACTTT.

The chain recombines TRBV15 with TRBJ1-5; 8 bases match TRBD1. J was trimmed by 0 bases and V by 1 base; bases with no gene match: 2. The CDR3 runs to 16 residues. Germline V lookup: CDR1 LNHNV, CDR2 YYDKDF (reference sequence). In nucleotides, the CDR3 is TGTGCCACCAGCAGAGGACAGGGGTTTAGCAATCAGCCCCAGCATTTT. This translates into CATSRGQGFSNQPQHF. The full variable domain, its missing parts supplied by reference TRBV15 and TRBJ1-5, is DAMVIQNPRYQVTQFGKPVTLSCSQTLNHNVMYWYQQKSSQAPKLLFHYYDKDFNNEADTPDNFQSRRPNTSFCFLDIRSPGLGDTAMYLCATSRGQGFSNQPQHFGDGTRLSIL.

This chain connects TRBV19 to TRBJ1-5, with D perhaps TRBD1 (6 bases). Trimming stripped 7 bases from V and 4 bases from J, with 17 bases between. This CDR3 has 15 residues. Germline CDR1 reads LNHDA; CDR2 reads SQIVND (reference sequence). The CDR3 region has the DNA TGTGCCAGTAAGGTCGGCAGGGGAAGGAATCAGCCCCAGCATTTT. Its protein product is CASKVGRGRNQPQHF.

The gene calls are TRBV6-1 and TRBJ1-6; the match to TRBD1 covers 8 bases. Germline V gene data show CDR1 as MNHNS and CDR2 as SASEGT. The CDR3 totals 16 residues. J lost 10 bases, V lost 4 bases, and 12 bases had no gene match. The CDR3 is CASSVSLGQGDSPLHF. DNA for the CDR3: TGTGCCAGCAGTGTCTCCCTCGGACAGGGTGACTCACCCCTCCACTTT.

The chain joins TRBV21-1 to TRBJ1-4; the table's D call of TRBD1 was not tested on the DNA. TRBV21-1 is a listed pseudogene. CDR3 length: 18 residues. CDR3 loop: CASSKRGTGHQRGEKLFF. DNA of the CDR3: TGTGCCAGCAGCAAACGAGGGACAGGGCACCAGCGGGGCGAAAAACTGTTTTTT.

This chain joins TRBV5-1 and TRBJ1-2; possibly TRBD1 for D (6 bases). Trimming shortened V by 0 bases and J by 7 bases, and 16 bases separated the two germline ends. Germline CDR1 is SGHRS and CDR2 is YFSETQ. CDR3 length: 15 residues. CDR3 sequence: CASSLEGRDMVGYTF. The DNA for the CDR3 is TGCGCCAGCAGCTTGGAGGGCAGGGACATGGTTGGCTACACCTTC.

This chain links TRBV29-1 with TRBJ1-1; 8 bases are a match to TRBD1. Germline lookup yields CDR1 SQVTM and CDR2 ANQGSEA. The CDR3 spans 14 residues. After removal of 3 bases from V and 3 bases from J, the junction contained 6 bases not matched to a gene. Here the CDR3 reads CSVEGRGPDTEAFF. The CDR3 DNA reads as TGCAGCGTTGAGGGCAGGGGGCCAGACACTGAAGCTTTCTTT.

This clone occurred a few times. This rearrangement joins TRBV4-1 to TRBJ2-5, with 13 bases lining up with TRBD2. V was pared by 4 bases and J by 6 bases, with 8 bases of the junction left unmatched. This CDR3 comprises 16 residues. Germline lookup yields CDR1 MGHRA and CDR2 YSYEKL. CDR3 sequence reads: CASSPGTSGALKTQYF. CDR3 in DNA: TGCGCCAGCAGCCCAGGGACTAGCGGGGCTTTAAAGACCCAGTACTTC.

This chain joins TRBV4-3 and TRBJ2-1, with 11 nucleotides matching TRBD2. Germline CDR1 reads LGHNA; CDR2 reads YSLEER. V dropped 4 bases and J dropped 5; count of bases not matched to a gene: 10. The CDR3 length is 17 residues. The CDR3 spells CASSRSSGLAANNEQFF. CDR3 coding DNA: TGCGCCAGCAGCCGCTCCTCGGGACTAGCGGCGAACAATGAGCAGTTCTTC.

This clone was recorded a few times. The chain uses TRBV25-1 and TRBJ1-1; TRBD1 aligns across 8 bases. The CDR3 length is 16 residues. Germline CDR1 is MGHDK and CDR2 is SYGVNS. V dropped 4 bases and J dropped 5; count of bases not matched to a gene: 12. This CDR3 reads CASSASSGGVGTEAFF. CDR3 DNA sequence: TGTGCCAGCAGTGCAAGCTCAGGGGGCGTGGGAACTGAAGCTTTCTTT.

This chain joins TRBV6-5 and TRBJ1-2, with 8 bases matching TRBD1. From germline, CDR1 is MNHEY and CDR2 SVGAGI. With 4 bases clipped from V and 1 base from J, the junction kept 8 bases outside the gene matches. CDR3 length: 16 residues. The CDR3 loop reads CASSSPRTGLNYGYTF. CDR3 nucleotides: TGTGCCAGCAGTTCCCCCCGGACAGGGCTTAACTATGGCTACACCTTC.

This clone was seen a handful of times. V usage is TRBV19 and J usage is TRBJ1-2; D unclear. CDR3 size: 12 residues. Germline lookup yields CDR1 LNHDA and CDR2 SQIVND (reference sequence). The germline V and J ends were trimmed by 5 bases and 8 bases, with 12 bases remaining between them. The CDR3 region is CASSFVLGGYTF. The CDR3 region has the DNA TGTGCCAGTAGTTTCGTGCTAGGAGGCTACACCTTC.

The CDR3 sequence is CSPRSGEVEAFF. CDR3 coding DNA: TGCAGCCCGAGGTCCGGGGAAGTAGAAGCTTTCTTT. The V call is TRBV29-1, the J call TRBJ1-1; the D is unclear. Germline CDR1 reads SQVTM; CDR2 reads ANQGSEA. Trimming cost V 8 bases and J 8 bases, with 18 bases left between them. The CDR3 has 12 amino acids. The variable domain in full, completed from reference TRBV29-1 and TRBJ1-1, reads SAVISQKPSRDICQRGTSLTIQCQVDSQVTMMFWYRQQPGQSLTLIATANQGSEATYESGFVIDKFPISRPNLTFSTLTVSNMSPEDSSIYLCSPRSGEVEAFFGQGTRLTVV.

The chain links TRBV7-2 to TRBJ1-6; perhaps TRBD1 as D (5 bases). With 5 bases removed from V and 9 bases from J, the gap between germline ends came to 14 bases. CDR1 SGHTA and CDR2 FQGNSA come from the germline V gene. This CDR3 contains 14 residues. The DNA of the CDR3 is TGTGCCAGCAGCCGCGGGACCGCGCTTTCACCCCTCCACTTT. Protein: CASSRGTALSPLHF.

The V gene is TRBV27, the J gene TRBJ1-1; D may be TRBD1 (5 bases). Germline V CDR1 and CDR2: MNHEY, SMNVEV (reference sequence). The ends were cut back, 5 bases at V and 10 bases at J, with 20 bases in the middle. The CDR3 is made up of 14 amino acids. CDR3 sequence (DNA): TGTGCCAGCAGTCCCGGGGGAGGGGAGGTTTTAGCTTTCTTT. As protein: CASSPGGGEVLAFF.

The chain carries TRBV11-3 and TRBJ2-7; TRBD1 agrees at 9 bases. The germline gives CDR1 SGHNT, CDR2 YENEEA. The CDR3 sequence is 13 residues long. V trimming: 4 bases; J trimming: 10 bases; junction bases outside the gene matches: 8. CDR3 amino acids: CASSSLGTGPQYF. CDR3 in DNA: TGTGCCAGCAGCTCTCTCGGGACAGGGCCCCAGTACTTC.

The chain employs TRBV28 and TRBJ2-3, with unresolved D. The V end was cut by 10 bases, the J end by 1 base, with 12 bases between. The CDR3 contains 13 residues. Germline V gives CDR1 MDHEN, CDR2 SYDVKM. CDR3 DNA: TGTGCCATCGACCAGGTGGGCACAGATACGCAGTATTTT. It translates to CAIDQVGTDTQYF.

The chain combines TRBV5-6 with TRBJ2-7, with TRBD2 as a possible D gene (7 bases). The germline CDR1 and CDR2 sequences are SGHDT and YYEEEE. V was trimmed by 1 base and J by 7 bases, leaving 18 bases between them. The CDR3 runs to 15 residues. In DNA form, the CDR3 reads TGTGCCAGCAGCTTGTCCCCTCGGGGGGCTGGGGAGCAGTACTTC. Translation gives CASSLSPRGAGEQYF.